The next 21 T cell receptor beta chains were all read from a single sample in a study of control samples from healthy donors and cancer patients. Only in-frame clones appear in the TCRdb table, and some are missing; sequencing was by immunoSEQ multiplex PCR. Here the sample spans about 160,000 clones, roughly 93% being singletons. The sequenced sample was blood. The receptors were gathered from a woman aged 55-69 years in good health.

This chain uses TRBV4-3 with TRBJ1-4; possible D gene TRBD1, 6 bases. This CDR3 contains 16 residues. CDR1 and CDR2 from the germline V gene are LGHNA and YSLEER. V was cut by 4 bases and J by 7 bases, with 19 bases left in between. The CDR3 DNA reads TGCGCCAGCAGCCCAGAACGCGGCGGGGGCCGTGAAAAACTGTTTTTT. Amino acid sequence: CASSPERGGGREKLFF.

This chain joins TRBV7-9 and TRBJ1-3; the D gene is possibly TRBD1 (5 bases). The V end was cut by 5 bases, the J end by 0 bases, with 14 bases between. Looked up from germline, CDR1 is SEHNR and CDR2 is FQNEAQ (reference sequence). The CDR3 has 16 amino acids. CDR3 residues: CASSPWRGRSGNTIYF. The DNA of the CDR3 is TGTGCCAGCAGCCCGTGGAGGGGTCGCTCTGGAAACACCATATATTTT.

The rearrangement links TRBV25-1 to TRBJ2-7; D is unclear. The CDR3 has 15 residues. The ends were cut back, 3 bases at V and 2 bases at J, with 14 bases in the middle. Germline assignment: CDR1 MGHDK and CDR2 SYGVNS. The CDR3 loop reads CASSESPGPPYEQYF. In DNA, the CDR3 is TGTGCCAGCAGTGAGTCCCCGGGCCCCCCCTACGAGCAGTACTTC.

This sequence joins TRBV7-2 and TRBJ2-7; unclear D gene. This CDR3 has 13 residues. CDR1 and CDR2 (germline): SGHTA, FQGNSA. Trimming left V 3 bases short and J 3 bases short, with 9 bases between. CDR3 coding DNA: TGTGCCAGCAGCTTTAGGCTAGTCTACGAGCAGTACTTC. The encoded protein is CASSFRLVYEQYF. Full variable domain (remainder filled in from reference TRBV7-2 and TRBJ2-7): GAGVSQSPSNKVTEKGKDVELRCDPISGHTALYWYRQSLGQGLEFLIYFQGNSAPDKSGLPSDRFSAERTGGSVSTLTIQRTQQEDSAVYLCASSFRLVYEQYFGPGTRLTVT.

In DNA form, the CDR3 reads TGTGCCAGCAGCCTACTAGCGGGGGGCCCCGCCGATACGCAGTATTTT. The encoded protein is CASSLLAGGPADTQYF. This chain links TRBV3-1 (or the pseudogene TRBV3-2) with TRBJ2-3, with TRBD2 identical over 12 bases. Trimming removed 4 bases from V and 6 bases from J; junction bases left unmatched: 8. CDR3 size: 16 residues. The germline V gene has CDR1 LGHDT and CDR2 YNNKEL (reference sequence).

The chain carries TRBV7-2 and TRBJ1-4, with D maybe TRBD1 (6 bases). Looked up from germline, CDR1 is SGHTA and CDR2 is FQGNSA. The CDR3 runs 14 residues. V was cut by 3 bases and J by 8 bases, with 13 bases left in between. The CDR3 sequence: CASSFKGVGEKLFF. The CDR3 nucleotides read TGTGCCAGCAGCTTCAAGGGGGTGGGAGAAAAACTGTTTTTT.

This clone was observed a single time. The V and J genes are TRBV6-5 and TRBJ1-2; D is unresolved. Germline V gene data show CDR1 as MNHEY and CDR2 as SVGAGI. The V and J ends lost 4 bases and 2 bases respectively, with 8 bases between them. The CDR3 loop spans 13 amino acids. CDR3 DNA sequence: TGTGCCAGCAGTTCCACCTTAAACTATGGCTACACCTTC. It yields the protein CASSSTLNYGYTF.

V gene TRBV2 combines with J gene TRBJ1-1; 7 bases line up with TRBD1. The CDR3 has 12 amino acids. CDR1 and CDR2 from the germline V gene are SNHLY and FYNNEI. V lost 6 bases to trimming and J lost 5 bases; unmatched junction nucleotides: 3. CDR3 protein: CASSAGGTEAFF. CDR3 sequence (DNA): TGTGCCAGCAGCGCAGGGGGTACTGAAGCTTTCTTT.

The CDR3 DNA follows: TGCGCCAGCAGCTTGGTAGGCGAACAGCCCCAGCATTTT. It translates to CASSLVGEQPQHF. V gene TRBV5-1 combines with J gene TRBJ1-5; no firm D call. V was clipped by 0 bases and J by 7 bases, with 8 bases between them. Germline values: CDR1 SGHRS, CDR2 YFSETQ. The CDR3 has 13 residues.

CDR3 sequence (DNA): TGTGCCAGCAGCCGACAGGGGAGAGGCTACACCTTC. Its translation is CASSRQGRGYTF. This chain uses TRBV7-9 with TRBJ1-2, with TRBD1 identical over 8 bases. Per germline, CDR1 SEHNR and CDR2 FQNEAQ (reference sequence). Trimming took 5 bases from V and 8 from J; bases not matched to a gene: 4. This CDR3 has 12 residues.

CDR3 sequence (DNA): TGTGCCAGCAGTGTGACAAATAATTCACCCCTCCACTTT. Its translation is CASSVTNNSPLHF. The rearrangement joins TRBV6-4 to TRBJ1-6; D is unresolved. The germline V gene has CDR1 MRHNA and CDR2 SNTAGT. The CDR3 extends over 13 amino acids. The germline V and J ends were trimmed by 4 bases and 5 bases, with 6 bases remaining between them.

The chain carries TRBV10-3 and TRBJ2-7, with TRBD2 identical over 7 bases. The CDR3 sequence is 13 residues long. V shed 4 bases, J shed 5 bases, and the junction held 5 bases outside the gene matches. Germline V gene lookup returns CDR1 ENHRY and CDR2 SYGVKD. The CDR3 region is CAISGREVNEQYF. The CDR3 bases are TGTGCCATCAGTGGACGGGAGGTGAACGAGCAGTACTTC.

V and J are TRBV18 and TRBJ1-5, with D possibly TRBD1 on 6 matching bases. Trimming took off 3 bases at V and 9 bases at J, with 12 bases between the two ends. This CDR3 spans 13 amino acids. The germline CDR1 and CDR2 sequences are KGHSH and LQKENI. The CDR3: CASSPEQGWPQHF. In nucleotides, the CDR3 is TGTGCCAGCTCACCCGAACAGGGCTGGCCCCAGCATTTT.

About this clone itself: Other DNA sequences in the same sample also yield this CDR3. This chain joins TRBV5-1 and TRBJ1-6, with TRBD1 as a possible D gene (6 bases). Germline CDR1 is SGHRS and CDR2 is YFSETQ. The CDR3 runs 14 residues. The V end was cut by 2 bases, the J end by 5 bases, with 8 bases between. CDR3 sequence: CASSLQGDNSPLHF. The CDR3 DNA reads as TGCGCCAGCAGCTTACAGGGAGATAATTCACCCCTCCACTTT.

The chain recombines TRBV6-5 with TRBJ2-7, with D perhaps TRBD1 or TRBD2 (7 bases each). Germline values: CDR1 MNHEY, CDR2 SVGAGI. CDR3 length: 16 residues. With 0 bases removed from V and 5 bases from J, the gap between germline ends came to 17 bases. CDR3 sequence: CASSYSAGGRGDEQYF. The DNA of the CDR3 is TGTGCCAGCAGTTACTCAGCAGGGGGGAGGGGGGACGAGCAGTACTTC.

This clone appeared once. This chain links TRBV11-2 with TRBJ2-7, with D possibly matching TRBD2 (6 bases). This CDR3 comprises 14 residues. V was clipped by 1 base and J by 6 bases, with 13 bases between them. CDR1 is SGHAT and CDR2 is FQNNGV in the germline V gene. Written as DNA, the CDR3 is TGTGCCAGCAGCTTAGCGATACTAGCCAGCGAGCAGTACTTC. Its translation: CASSLAILASEQYF.

The chain recombines TRBV12-3 or TRBV12-4 with TRBJ1-2; possibly TRBD1 for D (6 bases). The CDR3 is 13 residues long. Trimming shortened V by 6 bases and J by 7 bases, and 15 bases separated the two germline ends. The CDR3: CASSLNRVSGYTF. DNA of the CDR3: TGTGCCAGCAGCCTGAACAGGGTTAGTGGCTACACCTTC.

The V gene is TRBV12-5, the J gene TRBJ1-5; TRBD1 might be the D (5 bases). The V gene's germline CDR1 is LGHNT and CDR2 FRNRAP. Trimming pared 5 bases from V and 2 bases from J, leaving 16 bases between. CDR3 length: 16 residues. The CDR3 DNA sequence: TGTGCTAGTGGTCCCCCGGTTCAGGGTCGCAATCAGCCCCAGCATTTT. Translated: CASGPPVQGRNQPQHF.

V is TRBV6-5 and J is TRBJ2-3, with TRBD2 matching 11 bases. V was pared by 7 bases and J by 8 bases, with 11 bases of the junction left unmatched. There are 15 residues in the CDR3. CDR1 and CDR2 from the germline V gene are MNHEY and SVGAGI. The CDR3: CASNVLAGASGTQYF. In DNA, the CDR3 is TGTGCCAGCAACGTACTAGCGGGGGCATCAGGTACGCAGTATTTT.

V gene TRBV4-1 combines with J gene TRBJ2-7; unclear D gene. Germline V lookup: CDR1 MGHRA, CDR2 YSYEKL. This CDR3 is built from 14 residues. The V end was cut by 4 bases, the J end by 0 bases, with 10 bases between. The CDR3 DNA is TGCGCCAGCAGCCCCGACGGCGGCTCCTACGAGCAGTACTTC. It translates to CASSPDGGSYEQYF.

This clone was observed a single time. The gene calls are TRBV7-2 and TRBJ2-5; D is perhaps TRBD2 (7 bases). CDR3 size: 16 residues. Trimming cost V 2 bases and J 2 bases, with 15 bases left between them. The V gene's germline CDR1 is SGHTA and CDR2 FQGNSA. The CDR3 loop reads CASSLLGGGVQETQYF. CDR3 in DNA: TGTGCCAGCAGCTTATTAGGGGGGGGCGTTCAAGAGACCCAGTACTTC.